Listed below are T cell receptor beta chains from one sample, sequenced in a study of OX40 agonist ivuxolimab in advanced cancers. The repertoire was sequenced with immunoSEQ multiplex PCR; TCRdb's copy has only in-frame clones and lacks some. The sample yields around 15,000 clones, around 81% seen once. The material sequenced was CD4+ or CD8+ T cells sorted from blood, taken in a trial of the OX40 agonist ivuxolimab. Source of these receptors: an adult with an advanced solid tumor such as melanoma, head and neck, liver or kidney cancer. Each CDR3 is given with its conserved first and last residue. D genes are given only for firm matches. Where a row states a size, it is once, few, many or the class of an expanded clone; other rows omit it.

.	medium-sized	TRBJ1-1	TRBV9	TGTGCCAGCAGCCCTCCGAGAGGGGGGAACACTGAAGCTTTCTTT	CASSPPRGGNTEAFF
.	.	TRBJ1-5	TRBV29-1	TGCAGCGTTGTAACGGCAACAGGCAATCAGCCCCAGCATTTT	CSVVTATGNQPQHF
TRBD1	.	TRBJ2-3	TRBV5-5	TGTGCCAGCAACAGGGGTCCCCTCACAGATACGCAGTATTTT	CASNRGPLTDTQYF
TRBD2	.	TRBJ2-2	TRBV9	TGTGCCAGCAGCGTGTCTAGCGGGAGTACCGGGGAGCTGTTTTTT	CASSVSSGSTGELFF
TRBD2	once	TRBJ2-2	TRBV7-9	TGTGCCAGCAGCTGGTCGGGACTAGCGGGACCTCGGGGCACCGGGGAGCTGTTTTTT	CASSWSGLAGPRGTGELFF
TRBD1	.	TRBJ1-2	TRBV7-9	TGTGCCAGCAGCGACAGGGTAGATGGCTACACCTTC	CASSDRVDGYTF
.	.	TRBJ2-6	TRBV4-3	TGCGCCAGCAGCCAAGGGCAGGGTCTAGGGGCCAACGTCCTGACTTTC	CASSQGQGLGANVLTF
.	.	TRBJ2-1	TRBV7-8	TGTGCCAGCAGCTTTCCAGGGGAGGGGTTCAATGAGCAGTTCTTC	CASSFPGEGFNEQFF
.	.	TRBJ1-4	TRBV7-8	TGTGCCAGCAGCCCCCGTGATGGGCGTTATGAAAAACTGTTTTTT	CASSPRDGRYEKLFF
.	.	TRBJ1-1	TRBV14	TGTGCCAGCAGCCAAGTGAACACTGAAGCTTTCTTT	CASSQVNTEAFF
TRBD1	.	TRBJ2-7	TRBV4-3	TGCGCCAGCAGCCCCCAGAGGACAGGATCCTACGAGCAGTACTTC	CASSPQRTGSYEQYF
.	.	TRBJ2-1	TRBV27	TGTGCCAGCAGTTTTAGCGCTAGCTCCTACAATGAGCAGTTCTTC	CASSFSASSYNEQFF
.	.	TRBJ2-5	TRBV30	TGTGCCTGGAGTGTAGGTATTAGCGGCACCAAGGGGGAGACCCAGTACTTC	CAWSVGISGTKGETQYF
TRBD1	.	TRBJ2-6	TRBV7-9	TGTGCCAGCAGCTCAACCGGGACAGCGAGTGCCAACGTCCTGACTTTC	CASSSTGTASANVLTF
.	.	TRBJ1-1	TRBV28	TGTGCCAGCAGTCCATGGGAGGGGACGGCTTTCTTT	CASSPWEGTAFF
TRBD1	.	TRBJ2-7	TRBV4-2	TGTGCCAGCAGCCAAGGGACAGGGTCAGCCTACGAGCAGTACTTC	CASSQGTGSAYEQYF
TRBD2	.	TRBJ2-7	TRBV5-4	TGCGCCAGCAGCCAAGATTTCCTAGCGGGAGTAGAGGAGCAGTACTTC	CASSQDFLAGVEEQYF
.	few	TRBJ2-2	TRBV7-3	TGTGCCAGCAGCTTAACGTTCGGAGGGGAGCTGTTTTTT	CASSLTFGGELFF
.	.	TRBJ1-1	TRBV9	TGTGCCAGCAGCGTAGACGAGGGCGGCACTGAAGCTTTCTTT	CASSVDEGGTEAFF
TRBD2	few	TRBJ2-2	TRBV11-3	TGTGCCAGCAGCCAGCGGGGTCGTAACGGGGAGCTGTTTTTT	CASSQRGRNGELFF
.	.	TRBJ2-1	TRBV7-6	TGTGCCAGCAGGGCAGGGGGGGGCGCGGGTGATGAGCAGTTCTTC	CASRAGGGAGDEQFF
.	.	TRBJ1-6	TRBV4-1	TGCGCCAGCAGCCAGCCCGTAAATTCACCCCTCCACTTT	CASSQPVNSPLHF
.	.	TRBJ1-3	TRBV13	TGTGCCAGCAGCCTATCAGCGGCGGCTGGAAACACCATATATTTT	CASSLSAAAGNTIYF
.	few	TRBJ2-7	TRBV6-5	TGTGCCAGCAGCCCGGGGTTCTCCAAGCACTACGAGCAGTACTTC	CASSPGFSKHYEQYF
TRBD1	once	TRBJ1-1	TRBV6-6	TGTGCCAGCAGTTACCCCACAGGGGTGGCCACTGAAGCTTTCTTT	CASSYPTGVATEAFF
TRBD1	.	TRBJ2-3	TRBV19	TGTGCCAGTACGACGGGACAGGGAACAGATACGCAGTATTTT	CASTTGQGTDTQYF
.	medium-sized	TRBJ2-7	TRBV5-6	TGTGCCAGCGCGGAGGGACACTACCGCGGCGAGCAGTACTTC	CASAEGHYRGEQYF
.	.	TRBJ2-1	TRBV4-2	TGTGCCAGCAGCCAGGGAAGCTCGTACAATGAGCAGTTCTTC	CASSQGSSYNEQFF
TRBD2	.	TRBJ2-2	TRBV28	TGTGCCAGCAGCATCGGGACTATTGACACCGGGGAGCTGTTTTTT	CASSIGTIDTGELFF
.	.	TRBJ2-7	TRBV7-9	TGTGCCAGCAGCCAGGGGCCCTCCGAGCAGTACTTC	CASSQGPSEQYF
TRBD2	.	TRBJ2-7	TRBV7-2	TGTGCCAGCAGCTTAGGGGCTAGCGGCGACGAGCAGTACTTC	CASSLGASGDEQYF
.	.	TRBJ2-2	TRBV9	TGTGCCAGCAGCGTCCCAGGGCCCAGCGGAGGCGCGAACACCGGGGAGCTGTTTTTT	CASSVPGPSGGANTGELFF
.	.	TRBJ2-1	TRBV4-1	TGCGCCAGCAGCCAAAAGTGGGCCAGATACAATGAGCAGTTCTTC	CASSQKWARYNEQFF
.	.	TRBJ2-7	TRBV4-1	TGCGCCAGCAGCCAAGGGGGGGGCGGCTACGAGCAGTACTTC	CASSQGGGGYEQYF
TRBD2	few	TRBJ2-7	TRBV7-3	TGTGCCAGCAGCTTAACGGGGGGGAGCACCTACGAGCAGTACTTC	CASSLTGGSTYEQYF
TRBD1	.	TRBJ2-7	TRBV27	TGTGCCAGCAGCGAAACGGGACAGCCCTCCTACGAGCAGTACTTC	CASSETGQPSYEQYF
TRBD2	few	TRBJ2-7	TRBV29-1	TGCAGCGTTGAATATCGGACTAGCGGGAGCTACGAGCAGTACTTC	CSVEYRTSGSYEQYF
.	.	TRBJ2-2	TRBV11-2	TGTGCCAGCAGCCCTAATCAGAAGAACACCGGGGAGCTGTTTTTT	CASSPNQKNTGELFF
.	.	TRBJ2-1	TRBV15	TGTGCCACCAGCAGAGTCCTAGTTCTCAGGGGCGCTACTGGGAATGAGCAGTTCTTC	CATSRVLVLRGATGNEQFF
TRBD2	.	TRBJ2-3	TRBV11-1	TGTGCCAGCAGCCCCCGGCGGGGGTTAGCGGCTGGGGGAGATACGCAGTATTTT	CASSPRRGLAAGGDTQYF
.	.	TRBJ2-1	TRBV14	TGTGCCAGCAGCTGGAGGGGGCCCTACAATGAGCAGTTCTTC	CASSWRGPYNEQFF
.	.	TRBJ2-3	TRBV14	TGTGCCAGCAGCCATGCACTGAGGGAGGGGGCAGATACGCAGTATTTT	CASSHALREGADTQYF
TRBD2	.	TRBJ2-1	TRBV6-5	TGTGCCAGCAGTTACTCCCCTAGCGGGAGCTATGAGCAGTTCTTC	CASSYSPSGSYEQFF
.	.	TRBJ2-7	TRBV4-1	TGCGCCAGCAGCCCGGACGCATACGAGCAGTACTTC	CASSPDAYEQYF
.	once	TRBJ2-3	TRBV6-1	TGTGCCAGCAGTGATTACAGGGTGGAAGATACGCAGTATTTT	CASSDYRVEDTQYF
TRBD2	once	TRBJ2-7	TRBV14	TGTGCCAGCAGCCAAGATTCGGGACTAGCAACCTACGAGCAGTACTTC	CASSQDSGLATYEQYF